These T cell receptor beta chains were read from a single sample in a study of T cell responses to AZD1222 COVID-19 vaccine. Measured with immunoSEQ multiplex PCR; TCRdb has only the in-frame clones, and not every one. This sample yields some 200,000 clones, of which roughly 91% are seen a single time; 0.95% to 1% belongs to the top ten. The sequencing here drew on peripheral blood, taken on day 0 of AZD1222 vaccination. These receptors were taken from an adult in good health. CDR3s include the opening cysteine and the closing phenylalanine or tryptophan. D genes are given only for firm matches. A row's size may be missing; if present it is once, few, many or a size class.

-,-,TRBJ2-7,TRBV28,TGTGCCAGCAGTTTGGGGGAGCGACTACCATCCTACGAGCAGTACTTC,CASSLGERLPSYEQYF
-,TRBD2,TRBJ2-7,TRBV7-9,TGTGCCAGCAGCCCCCGACTAGCCTGGGAGCAGTACTTC,CASSPRLAWEQYF
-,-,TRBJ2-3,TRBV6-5,TGTGCCAGCAGTTATTCCGCTAGCACAGATACGCAGTATTTT,CASSYSASTDTQYF
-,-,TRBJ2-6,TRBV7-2,TGTGCCAGCAGCTTAATGGGGGGTGGGACTGGGGCCAACGTCCTGACTTTC,CASSLMGGGTGANVLTF
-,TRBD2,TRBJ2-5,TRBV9,TGTGCCAGCAGCGTTGGGACTAGCGATGAGACCCAGTACTTC,CASSVGTSDETQYF
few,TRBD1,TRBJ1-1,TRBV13,TGTGCCAGCAGCCTCGGACAGGGGTCTGAAGCTTTCTTT,CASSLGQGSEAFF
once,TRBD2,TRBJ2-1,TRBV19,TGTGCCAGTAGTGTTGGGACTAGCCTGATCAATGAGCAGTTCTTC,CASSVGTSLINEQFF
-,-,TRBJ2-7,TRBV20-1,TGCAGTGCTAGAGGTCTCCTCGAGCAGTACTTC,CSARGLLEQYF
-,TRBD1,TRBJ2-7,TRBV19,TGTGCCAGTAAGGGGGGGACAGGGACCTACGAGCAGTACTTC,CASKGGTGTYEQYF
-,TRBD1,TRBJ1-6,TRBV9,TGTGCCAGCAGCCTCAGGGGGGTCAATTCACCCCTCCACTTT,CASSLRGVNSPLHF
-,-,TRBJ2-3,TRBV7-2,TGTGCCAGCAGCCCAAGTGGCTATCAGGAAGATACGCAGTATTTT,CASSPSGYQEDTQYF
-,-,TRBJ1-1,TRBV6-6,TGTGCCAGCAGTTACTCATATCGGGGGCTGAACACTGAAGCTTTCTTT,CASSYSYRGLNTEAFF
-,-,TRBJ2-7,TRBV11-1,TGTGCCAGCAGCTTACCCCACGGATCCTACGAGCAGTACTTC,CASSLPHGSYEQYF
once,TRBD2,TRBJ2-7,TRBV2,TGTGCCAGCACCACTAGCGGGAGCTCCTACGAGCAGTACTTC,CASTTSGSSYEQYF
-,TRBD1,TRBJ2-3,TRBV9,TGTGCCAGCAGCGCCGGGACAGGGGGGGCAGATACGCAGTATTTT,CASSAGTGGADTQYF
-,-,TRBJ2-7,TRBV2,TGTGCCAGCAGTGAAGAAGAAGTTAGCTCCTACGAGCAGTACTTC,CASSEEEVSSYEQYF
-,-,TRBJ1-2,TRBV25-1,TGTGCCAGCAGTGAAGGGAACAGTTATGGCTACACCTTC,CASSEGNSYGYTF
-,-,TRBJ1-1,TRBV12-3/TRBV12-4,TGTGCCAGCAGTCCACAGCTTTACACTGAAGCTTTCTTT,CASSPQLYTEAFF
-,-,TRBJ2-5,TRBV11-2,TGTGCCAGCAGCTCCCAGGGGTTCGAAGAGACCCAGTACTTC,CASSSQGFEETQYF
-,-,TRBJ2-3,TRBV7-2,TGTGCCAGCAGCTTAGACGTCGATACGCAGTATTTT,CASSLDVDTQYF
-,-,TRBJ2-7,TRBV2,TGTGCCAGCAGTGTTTCAGGGGATCTCTATGGCGAGCAGTACTTC,CASSVSGDLYGEQYF
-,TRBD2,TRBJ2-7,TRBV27,TGTGCCAGCAGTCCAGGACTAGGGTCGCGCGAGCAGTACTTC,CASSPGLGSREQYF
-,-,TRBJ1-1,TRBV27,TGTGCCAGCAGAGCCACAGGGAGGACTGAAGCTTTCTTT,CASRATGRTEAFF
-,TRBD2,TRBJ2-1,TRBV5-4,TGTGCCAGCAGCTCCGGGACTAGTTCCTATGAGCAGTTCTTC,CASSSGTSSYEQFF
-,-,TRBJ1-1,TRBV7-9,TGTGCCAGCAGCTTGGAAAGCGCTGAAGCTTTCTTT,CASSLESAEAFF
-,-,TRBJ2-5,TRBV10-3,TGTGCCATCAGTGAAGGAGGGCAAGAGACCCAGTACTTC,CAISEGGQETQYF
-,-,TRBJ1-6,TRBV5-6,TGTGCCAGCAGCTTCCCGCAGGGGAATTCACCCCTCCACTTT,CASSFPQGNSPLHF
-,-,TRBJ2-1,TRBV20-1,TGCAGTGCTGGGGGCGGCAATGAGCAGTTCTTC,CSAGGGNEQFF
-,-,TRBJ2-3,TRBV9,TGTGCCAGCAGCGGGGGTGGGGATACGCAGTATTTT,CASSGGGDTQYF
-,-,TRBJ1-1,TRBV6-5,TGTGCCAGCAGGCCAGGGAACACTGAAGCTTTCTTT,CASRPGNTEAFF
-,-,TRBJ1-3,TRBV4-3,TGCGCCAGCAGCCATGGGGCAGAAAGGGGGTACTTTCGATATACGGGAAACACCATATATTTT,CASSHGAERGYFRYTGNTIYF
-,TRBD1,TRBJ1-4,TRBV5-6,TGTGCCAGCAGTCTGGGACAGGGGGCGGGTGAAAAACTGTTTTTT,CASSLGQGAGEKLFF
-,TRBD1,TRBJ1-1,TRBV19,TGTGCCAGTAGTATCCGGGACAGAAACACTGAAGCTTTCTTT,CASSIRDRNTEAFF
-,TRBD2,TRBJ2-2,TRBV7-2,TGTGCCAGCAGCCTTACTAGCGGGGGGTACACCGGGGAGCTGTTTTTT,CASSLTSGGYTGELFF
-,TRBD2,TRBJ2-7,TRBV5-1,TGCGCCAGCAGTCGGACTAGCGGGAGTCTCTACGAGCAGTACTTC,CASSRTSGSLYEQYF
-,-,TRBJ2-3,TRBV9,TGTGCCAGCAGCGCGGGGGTCACAGATACGCAGTATTTT,CASSAGVTDTQYF
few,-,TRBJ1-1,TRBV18,TGTGCCAGCTCACCCTCAGACACCCCGAACACTGAAGCTTTCTTT,CASSPSDTPNTEAFF
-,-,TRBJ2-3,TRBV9,TGTGCCAGCAGCGTAGCCCCAGGATATACAGATACGCAGTATTTT,CASSVAPGYTDTQYF
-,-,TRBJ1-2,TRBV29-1,TGCAGCGTCGTATTCGGGACGGGTGGTTTTTACGGCTACACCTTC,CSVVFGTGGFYGYTF
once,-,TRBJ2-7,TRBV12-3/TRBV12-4,TGTGCCAGCAGCCTAAGTTTCTACGAGCAGTACTTC,CASSLSFYEQYF
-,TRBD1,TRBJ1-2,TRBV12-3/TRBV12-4,TGTGCCAGCAGCCCCGGGACAGGGGTTGGCTACACCTTC,CASSPGTGVGYTF
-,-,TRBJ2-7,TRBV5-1,TGCGCCAGCAGCTTGGGGAGCTACGAAGGGCAGTACTTC,CASSLGSYEGQYF